One and the same sample provided the 6 T cell receptor beta chains below, sequenced in a study of cytomegalovirus exposure and HLA in healthy donors. PCR involved 60 Vbeta and 13 Jbeta primers. Method: immunoSEQ multiplex PCR; TCRdb's copy keeps in-frame clones and lacks some. The table records tens of thousands of clones, 65% to 85% of them present only once. Material: PBMCs. All receptors derive from a girl aged 2-10 years in good health and CMV-seropositive.

The chain recombines TRBV7-2 with TRBJ1-1; no clear D gene. The V and J ends lost 7 bases and 2 bases respectively, with 14 bases between them. CDR3 length: 14 residues. Germline CDR1 SGHTA, CDR2 FQGNSA. The CDR3 coding sequence is TGTGCCAGCAAAAGACCGGAACTAAACACTGAAGCTTTCTTT. Translation: CASKRPELNTEAFF. Filled out from reference TRBV7-2 and TRBJ1-1, the complete variable domain reads GAGVSQSPSNKVTEKGKDVELRCDPISGHTALYWYRQSLGQGLEFLIYFQGNSAPDKSGLPSDRFSAERTGGSVSTLTIQRTQQEDSAVYLCASKRPELNTEAFFGQGTRLTVV.

This chain uses TRBV27 with TRBJ2-2; TRBD2 matches at 10 bases. The CDR3 loop spans 18 amino acids. Germline loops: CDR1 MNHEY, CDR2 SMNVEV (reference sequence). The ends lost 4 bases at V and 0 bases at J; junction bases unmatched: 8. CDR3 protein: CASSSRLAGTTNTGELFF. CDR3 nucleotides: TGTGCCAGCAGTTCCCGACTAGCGGGCACAACGAACACCGGGGAGCTGTTTTTT.

The chain recombines TRBV4-1 with TRBJ1-5; the D gene is possibly TRBD1 (5 bases). The V and J ends lost 0 bases and 9 bases respectively, with 21 bases between them. There are 17 residues in the CDR3. Germline V gene sequence: CDR1 MGHRA, CDR2 YSYEKL. DNA of the CDR3: TGCGCCAGCAGCCAAGATCCGGCGGGGCCCAGCAATTTGCCCCAGCATTTT. Translating gives CASSQDPAGPSNLPQHF.

The J gene is TRBJ1-5, the V gene TRBV14, with D possibly matching TRBD1 (6 bases). The CDR3 runs to 14 residues. CDR1 and CDR2 from the germline V gene are SGHDN and FVKESK. V lost 3 bases to trimming and J lost 4 bases, with 10 bases between them. The DNA for the CDR3 is TGTGCCAGCAGCCAGGCAGGGGAAAATCAGCCCCAGCATTTT. It codes for CASSQAGENQPQHF.

This rearrangement joins TRBV7-9 to TRBJ2-7; perhaps TRBD2 as D (6 bases). Germline CDR1 SEHNR, CDR2 FQNEAQ (reference sequence). The V gene lost 5 bases and the J gene lost 2 bases, with 16 bases spanning the gap. This CDR3 comprises 15 residues. CDR3 nucleotides: TGTGCCAGCAGCCTGGCGGGGACCTTCCCCTACGAGCAGTACTTC. Translation: CASSLAGTFPYEQYF.

The sample holds one count of this clone. The chain links TRBV4-1 to TRBJ2-7; 8 positions agree with TRBD1. Germline CDR1 and CDR2: MGHRA and YSYEKL. The CDR3 totals 15 residues. V was clipped by 4 bases and J by 4 bases; unmatched bases: 9. CDR3 region: CASSLSGGYDYEQYF. Here the CDR3 DNA reads TGCGCCAGCAGCCTTTCAGGGGGCTACGATTACGAGCAGTACTTC.